Sequencing of this T cell receptor (beta chain) was carried out in a study of shared clonotypes between healthy human individuals. Repertoires were generated with immunoSEQ multiplex PCR, while TCRdb's copy carries only in-frame clones and drops some. The sample lists around 2.5 million clones, approximately 94% occurring once. This clone was seen a single time. Source material: naive CD4+ T cells from PBMCs. The subset was: CD45RA+ positively selected. The receptor comes from a man younger than 35 in good health. Some clones in this sample may be carry-over from other donors' samples.

This CDR3 reads CASSLSEITGELFF. The CDR3 DNA follows: TGCGCCAGCAGCTTGAGCGAGATCACCGGGGAGCTGTTTTTT. The rearrangement links TRBV5-1 to TRBJ2-2, with D unclear. The germline V gene has CDR1 SGHRS and CDR2 YFSETQ. The CDR3 has 14 amino acids. With 1 base removed from V and 4 bases from J, the gap between germline ends came to 8 bases.